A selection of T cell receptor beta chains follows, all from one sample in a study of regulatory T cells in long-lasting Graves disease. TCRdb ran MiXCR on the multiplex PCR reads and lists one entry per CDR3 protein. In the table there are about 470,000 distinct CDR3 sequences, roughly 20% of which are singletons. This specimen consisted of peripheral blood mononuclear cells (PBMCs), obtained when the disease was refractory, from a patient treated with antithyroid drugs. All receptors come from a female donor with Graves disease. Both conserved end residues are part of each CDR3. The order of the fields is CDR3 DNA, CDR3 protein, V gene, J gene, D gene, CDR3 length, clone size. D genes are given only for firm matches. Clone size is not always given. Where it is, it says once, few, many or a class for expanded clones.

DNA: TGTGCCAGCAGCCACAGGGGAGAAGCCTACGAGCAGGACTTC
CDR3: CASSHRGEAYEQDF
V: TRBV5-4
J: TRBJ2-7
D: TRBD1
length: 14
size: .

DNA: TGTGCCAGCTCTCCAAGGCCTAGCGGGATTGGGAGCACAGATACGCAGTATTTT
CDR3: CASSPRPSGIGSTDTQYF
V: TRBV18
J: TRBJ2-3
D: TRBD2
length: 18
size: .

DNA: TGTGCCAGCATGAACAGACTCACAGATACGCAGTATTTT
CDR3: CASMNRLTDTQYF
V: TRBV6-4
J: TRBJ2-3
D: .
length: 13
size: once

DNA: TGTGCCAGTAGTATGTGGCGACAGGGGGCCACTGGGGCCAACGTCCTGACTTTC
CDR3: CASSMWRQGATGANVLTF
V: TRBV19
J: TRBJ2-6
D: TRBD1
length: 18
size: few

DNA: TGCAGTGCTAGGGCCGGGACTAGCGGAAGAGACTACGAGCAGTACTTC
CDR3: CSARAGTSGRDYEQYF
V: TRBV20-1
J: TRBJ2-7
D: TRBD2
length: 16
size: few

DNA: TGTGCCAGCAGCCCTACCTGGACAACTAATGAAAAACTGTTTTTT
CDR3: CASSPTWTTNEKLFF
V: TRBV3-1
J: TRBJ1-4
D: .
length: 15
size: many

DNA: TGTGCCAGCAGCTGGACAGGGGGCGGCTTTCCCCTCCACTTT
CDR3: CASSWTGGGFPLHF
V: TRBV7-9
J: TRBJ1-6
D: TRBD1
length: 14
size: .

DNA: TGTGCCAGCAGCGCCGACAGGGGAAACGAGCAGTACTTC
CDR3: CASSADRGNEQYF
V: TRBV7-9
J: TRBJ2-7
D: TRBD1
length: 13
size: many

DNA: TGCGCCAGCAGCCCAAGGACAGACGGGAGGACCGGGGAGCTGTTTTTT
CDR3: CASSPRTDGRTGELFF
V: TRBV5-1
J: TRBJ2-2
D: .
length: 16
size: few

DNA: TGTGCCAGCAGTCTCGAGACTAGCGGGAGGGCCTTTACCGGGGAGCTGTTTTTT
CDR3: CASSLETSGRAFTGELFF
V: TRBV28
J: TRBJ2-2
D: TRBD2
length: 18
size: many

DNA: TGTGCCAGCAGCTTGAGCTTGGTAAAGACCCAGTACTTC
CDR3: CASSLSLVKTQYF
V: TRBV7-6
J: TRBJ2-5
D: .
length: 13
size: .

DNA: TGTGCCAGCAGCTTTACCTACAAAAACATTCAGTACTTC
CDR3: CASSFTYKNIQYF
V: TRBV27
J: TRBJ2-4
D: .
length: 13
size: .

DNA: TGTGCCAGCAGCCGCGGATTGAATACCTACAATGAGCAGTTCTTC
CDR3: CASSRGLNTYNEQFF
V: TRBV5-6
J: TRBJ2-1
D: .
length: 15
size: .

DNA: TGCAGCGGAGATAAGAGACAGGGCGCGAAAGAGACCCAGTACTTC
CDR3: CSGDKRQGAKETQYF
V: TRBV29-1
J: TRBJ2-5
D: TRBD1
length: 15
size: many

DNA: TGTGCCAGCGGCTATCTTGGCGAGCAGTACTTC
CDR3: CASGYLGEQYF
V: TRBV18
J: TRBJ2-7
D: .
length: 11
size: .

DNA: TGTGCCAGCAGCCAAGAGTACGGGACGGAGCAGTACTTC
CDR3: CASSQEYGTEQYF
V: TRBV14
J: TRBJ2-7
D: .
length: 13
size: few

DNA: TGCAGTGCGAGGGACAGGGGCGCTTGGAATGGCTACACCTTC
CDR3: CSARDRGAWNGYTF
V: TRBV20-1
J: TRBJ1-2
D: TRBD1
length: 14
size: many

DNA: TGTGCCAGCAGTACAGGGGGCGGAAACACCATATATTTT
CDR3: CASSTGGGNTIYF
V: TRBV6-1
J: TRBJ1-3
D: TRBD1
length: 13
size: few

DNA: TGTGCCAGCAGACCACAGGGGACGTGGGGCTACACCTTC
CDR3: CASRPQGTWGYTF
V: TRBV27
J: TRBJ1-2
D: TRBD1
length: 13
size: few

DNA: TGCAGGGCTAGCGGGAGCCACTACGAGCAGTACTTC
CDR3: CRASGSHYEQYF
V: TRBV20-1
J: TRBJ2-7
D: TRBD2
length: 12
size: .

DNA: TGTGCCAGCACCGGCCGGAGGGGGAACTACGAGCAGTACTTC
CDR3: CASTGRRGNYEQYF
V: TRBV7-3
J: TRBJ2-7
D: .
length: 14
size: .

DNA: TGTGCCAGCAGTCTAGTGATCCCGGGACTAGCGGGAGGGGAGCTGTTTTTT
CDR3: CASSLVIPGLAGGELFF
V: TRBV2
J: TRBJ2-2
D: TRBD2
length: 17
size: many

DNA: TGTGCCAGCGATCCATGGGACAGAAGCTCTGGGGCCAACGTCCTGACTTTC
CDR3: CASDPWDRSSGANVLTF
V: TRBV5-6
J: TRBJ2-6
D: TRBD1
length: 17
size: few

DNA: TGTGCCGGCGCTATCAGGGGAAGTGGCTACACCTTC
CDR3: CAGAIRGSGYTF
V: TRBV6-2/TRBV6-3
J: TRBJ1-2
D: .
length: 12
size: many

DNA: TGCGCCAGCAGCTTGGCGGTGGGAGCTTATGGCTACACCTTC
CDR3: CASSLAVGAYGYTF
V: TRBV5-1
J: TRBJ1-2
D: .
length: 14
size: few

DNA: TGTGCCGGAGGGTTCGCAGGGGGGATCAATCAGCCCCAGCATTTT
CDR3: CAGGFAGGINQPQHF
V: TRBV28
J: TRBJ1-5
D: TRBD1
length: 15
size: many

DNA: TGTGCCAGCAGCGTAACCTACAGGGCTGGGGCCAACGTCCTGACTTTC
CDR3: CASSVTYRAGANVLTF
V: TRBV9
J: TRBJ2-6
D: .
length: 16
size: many

DNA: TGCGCCAGCAGCCTTCTCCCAGCGGAGGGCGAGCAGTACTTC
CDR3: CASSLLPAEGEQYF
V: TRBV5-1
J: TRBJ2-7
D: .
length: 14
size: .

DNA: TGTGCCAGCAGGGAGGACAGGGTGGTTGGCATTCAGTACTTC
CDR3: CASREDRVVGIQYF
V: TRBV2
J: TRBJ2-4
D: TRBD1
length: 14
size: many

DNA: TGCGCCAGCAAACTAGCGGGAGGGACTGAGCAGTTCTTC
CDR3: CASKLAGGTEQFF
V: TRBV10-1
J: TRBJ2-1
D: TRBD2
length: 13
size: few

DNA: TGTGCCAGCAGTTACCCTACTAGCGGGGCGAACACCGGGGAGCTGTTTTTT
CDR3: CASSYPTSGANTGELFF
V: TRBV6-9
J: TRBJ2-2
D: TRBD2
length: 17
size: .

DNA: TGTGCCAGCAGCTTAGGACAGGGTAAAGGGGACACAGATACGCAGTATTTT
CDR3: CASSLGQGKGDTDTQYF
V: TRBV7-4
J: TRBJ2-3
D: TRBD1
length: 17
size: .

DNA: TGTGCCAGCAGCCACCCGACTAGCGGGAGGCCTCCGCTCTCTGGAGGGGCCAACGTCCTGACTTTC
CDR3: CASSHPTSGRPPLSGGANVLTF
V: TRBV3-1
J: TRBJ2-6
D: TRBD2
length: 22
size: .

DNA: TGCAGTGCATCCAGGGCCCTTTCACCCCTCCACTTT
CDR3: CSASRALSPLHF
V: TRBV20-1
J: TRBJ1-6
D: .
length: 12
size: few

DNA: TGTGCCAGCAGTGAAGATTGGGGATTAGGTGCCTACGAGCAGTACTTC
CDR3: CASSEDWGLGAYEQYF
V: TRBV6-1
J: TRBJ2-7
D: .
length: 16
size: many

DNA: TGTGCCGGAGGGGGTTCCACCGGGGAGCTGTTTTTT
CDR3: CAGGGSTGELFF
V: TRBV30
J: TRBJ2-2
D: .
length: 12
size: once

DNA: TGTGCCTGGAGTGTTTTTTCGGGCGGGGGAAGTGAAGCTTTCTTT
CDR3: CAWSVFSGGGSEAFF
V: TRBV30
J: TRBJ1-1
D: .
length: 15
size: many

DNA: TGTGCCAGCAGACACCGGGACAGGGGGTTTACTTCTGGGGCCAACGTCCTGACTTTC
CDR3: CASRHRDRGFTSGANVLTF
V: TRBV12-3/TRBV12-4
J: TRBJ2-6
D: TRBD1
length: 19
size: .

DNA: TGTGCCAGCAGTTTCGCAAGCGGCTACGAGCAGTACTTC
CDR3: CASSFASGYEQYF
V: TRBV27
J: TRBJ2-7
D: .
length: 13
size: many

DNA: TGCGCCAGCAGCTTGGCCGACGGGGGGGTAGGCTCCTACGAGCAGTACTTC
CDR3: CASSLADGGVGSYEQYF
V: TRBV5-1
J: TRBJ2-7
D: TRBD2
length: 17
size: .

DNA: TGTGCCAGCAGCCCTCCAAACACTGAAGCTTTCTTT
CDR3: CASSPPNTEAFF
V: TRBV3-1
J: TRBJ1-1
D: .
length: 12
size: many

DNA: TGTGCCAGCAGCGGGGGAGGGCAGGGATGGATAAACACTGAAGCTTTCTTT
CDR3: CASSGGGQGWINTEAFF
V: TRBV9
J: TRBJ1-1
D: .
length: 17
size: .

DNA: TGTGCCAGCACCCATCCCCCGGGCTCACTAAGGGATACGCAGTATTTT
CDR3: CASTHPPGSLRDTQYF
V: TRBV6-1
J: TRBJ2-3
D: .
length: 16
size: .

DNA: TGTGCCAGTAGTACCACCGGGACAGCCGAAGCTTTCTTT
CDR3: CASSTTGTAEAFF
V: TRBV19
J: TRBJ1-1
D: TRBD1
length: 13
size: few

DNA: TGTGCCAGCAGCTTAGTGCAGGAGCAGTACTTC
CDR3: CASSLVQEQYF
V: TRBV11-2
J: TRBJ2-7
D: .
length: 11
size: many

DNA: TGTGCCAGCAGCTTAGAAGCCAGGGTTGCCGATGCGGGAGGCTACACCTTC
CDR3: CASSLEARVADAGGYTF
V: TRBV7-2
J: TRBJ1-2
D: .
length: 17
size: many

DNA: TGCGCCAGCAGCTTGGTTTTCGGGAACACTGAAGCTTTCTTT
CDR3: CASSLVFGNTEAFF
V: TRBV5-1
J: TRBJ1-1
D: .
length: 14
size: few

DNA: TGTGCCAGCAGTTTCGTCGGCTTCCTCTTTTCTGGAAACACCATATATTTT
CDR3: CASSFVGFLFSGNTIYF
V: TRBV6-2/TRBV6-3
J: TRBJ1-3
D: .
length: 17
size: .

DNA: TGTGCCAGCTCCCTCGGACAGGGATGGATCTACGAGCAGTACTTC
CDR3: CASSLGQGWIYEQYF
V: TRBV18
J: TRBJ2-7
D: TRBD1
length: 15
size: many

DNA: TGTGCCAGTATTTCAGAACGGACGAACACCGGGGAGCTGTTTTTT
CDR3: CASISERTNTGELFF
V: TRBV19
J: TRBJ2-2
D: .
length: 15
size: .

DNA: TGTGCCAGCAGTTATGAACAGGGGGAGACCCAGCACTTC
CDR3: CASSYEQGETQHF
V: TRBV6-2/TRBV6-3
J: TRBJ2-7
D: TRBD1
length: 13
size: .

DNA: TGTGCCAGCAGTTTATTTGGCAGGGCGAACACTGAAGCTTTCTTT
CDR3: CASSLFGRANTEAFF
V: TRBV28
J: TRBJ1-1
D: .
length: 15
size: many

DNA: TGCAGTGCTAAGGGCTATGAACAGGGAAACCAGTACACAGATACGCAGTATTTT
CDR3: CSAKGYEQGNQYTDTQYF
V: TRBV20-1
J: TRBJ2-3
D: .
length: 18
size: .

DNA: TGTGCCAGCAGCTCGGACAGATTGTGGTACGAGCAGTACTTC
CDR3: CASSSDRLWYEQYF
V: TRBV7-2
J: TRBJ2-7
D: .
length: 14
size: few

DNA: TGTGCCAGCAGTTACTGGAGGGAAGGTCGCAATCAGCCCCAGCATTTT
CDR3: CASSYWREGRNQPQHF
V: TRBV6-5
J: TRBJ1-5
D: .
length: 16
size: many

DNA: TGTGCCAGCAGCGTTACTTTGGATACGCAGTATTTT
CDR3: CASSVTLDTQYF
V: TRBV11-2
J: TRBJ2-3
D: .
length: 12
size: few

DNA: TGTGCCAGCAGCTTGGAGGGGTCTGGAAACACCATATATTTT
CDR3: CASSLEGSGNTIYF
V: TRBV7-2
J: TRBJ1-3
D: .
length: 14
size: .

DNA: TGTGCCAGCAGCCCCGGACCCTCTAGCGGGAGGGTCAACGGGGAGCTGTTTTTT
CDR3: CASSPGPSSGRVNGELFF
V: TRBV6-1
J: TRBJ2-2
D: TRBD2
length: 18
size: many